The 9 T cell receptor beta chains in this list originate from one sample, sequenced in a study of cytomegalovirus exposure and HLA in healthy donors. 60 Vbeta and 13 Jbeta primers were used in PCR. Method: immunoSEQ multiplex PCR; TCRdb's copy keeps in-frame clones and lacks some. The data contain tens of thousands of clones, over 9% of them singletons. The sequenced material came from PBMCs. The receptor set was obtained from a man in his fifties or sixties in good health and CMV-seropositive.

This rearrangement joins TRBV6-6 to TRBJ1-3; D might be TRBD1 (6 bases). This CDR3 is built from 12 residues. V lost 8 bases and J 4 bases, leaving 9 bases between the germline ends. The germline gives CDR1 MNHNY, CDR2 SVGAGI (reference sequence). This CDR3 reads CASGGQGNTIYF. The CDR3 region has the DNA TGTGCCAGCGGAGGACAGGGAAACACCATATATTTT.

This chain connects TRBV6-6 to TRBJ2-5, with 8 bases matching TRBD2. This CDR3 is 14 amino acids long. Germline V CDR1 and CDR2: MNHNY, SVGAGI (reference sequence). V lost 3 bases to trimming and J lost 5 bases; unmatched junction nucleotides: 5. CDR3 sequence reads: CASSYREGLETQYF. The CDR3, as DNA: TGTGCCAGCAGTTATCGGGAGGGCCTGGAGACCCAGTACTTC.

Ten or more counts support this clone. The rearrangement uses TRBV15 and TRBJ2-1; 7 nucleotides line up with TRBD1. V lost 5 bases and J lost 14; bases outside the gene matches: 18. This CDR3 is built from 15 residues. The V gene's germline CDR1 is LNHNV and CDR2 YYDKDF (reference sequence). CDR3 nucleotides: TGTGCCACCAGCCGTGACAGGGAATCCAATGAGATCGAGTTCTTC. Protein sequence: CATSRDRESNEIEFF.

This clone has just a few counts. The V gene is TRBV10-2, the J gene TRBJ2-2, with 13 bases that match TRBD2. Trimming took 5 bases from V and 7 from J; bases not matched to a gene: 7. From germline, CDR1 is WSHSY and CDR2 SAAADI. This CDR3 region has 16 residues. CDR3 region: CASSHGLAGDLGELFF. The CDR3 bases are TGCGCCAGCAGTCACGGACTAGCGGGGGACCTCGGGGAGCTGTTTTTT.

The chain carries TRBV28 and TRBJ1-5; 7 bases are a match to TRBD1. Germline CDR1 is MDHEN and CDR2 is SYDVKM. Trimming at V came to 7 bases and at J to 7 bases, leaving 13 bases not matched to a gene. The CDR3 length is 15 residues. CDR3 coding DNA: TGTGCCAGCACCCCGCGAGGGGGCGCCGTCCAGCCCCAGCATTTT. Translation: CASTPRGGAVQPQHF.

This clone has just a few counts. The chain links TRBV7-3 to TRBJ2-3; 8 bases align to TRBD1. J lost 6 bases, V lost 5 bases, and 13 bases had no gene match. From germline, CDR1 is SGHTA and CDR2 FQGTGA. The CDR3 has 16 amino acids. CDR3 sequence reads: CASSPNNAGGSDTQYF. CDR3 DNA: TGTGCCAGCAGCCCGAACAACGCAGGGGGCAGTGATACGCAGTATTTT.

The CDR3 DNA sequence: TGCGCCAGCAGCTTCCTTGGGCAAACACTGTTTTTT. As protein: CASSFLGQTLFF. This chain links TRBV5-1 with TRBJ1-4; D is undetermined. Trimming stripped 2 bases from V and 13 bases from J, with 12 bases between. The CDR3 is 12 residues long. Germline V CDR1 and CDR2: SGHRS, YFSETQ.

This sequence joins TRBV28 and TRBJ1-1, with D possibly matching TRBD1 (6 bases). The germline CDR1 and CDR2 sequences are MDHEN and SYDVKM. The CDR3 runs to 16 residues. Trimming took 3 bases from V and 3 from J, leaving 17 bases between them. The CDR3 DNA sequence: TGTGCCAGCAGTTTTATCGGGACAACCCTGGACACTGAAGCTTTCTTT. It is translated as CASSFIGTTLDTEAFF.

This clone has only a few counts. The chain is built from TRBV5-6 and TRBJ2-5; 9 bases fit TRBD2. In germline, CDR1 is SGHDT, CDR2 YYEEEE. The CDR3 length is 18 residues. The V and J ends lost 7 bases and 5 bases, in that order; junction bases with no gene match: 21. CDR3 bases: TGTGCCAGCTACCTTTGGCGGGAGGGCCTCGTTTATGGGGAGACCCAGTACTTC. This encodes CASYLWREGLVYGETQYF.